The clone carrying this TCR beta chain was detected only a few times. Its antigen is still unknown. This CDR3 contains 14 residues. With V trimmed by 4 bases and J by 3 bases, 4 bases remained unmatched. Germline V gene data show CDR1 as MGHRA and CDR2 as YSYEKL. Newly diagnosed patients aged 18 to 65 had hyperthyroidism of under 2 months' duration. Diagnosing involved the use of clinical symptoms, serum thyroxine and TRAb, thyroid ultrasound and orbital computed tomography. The sample originates from a study of T cells in Graves' hyperthyroidism and ophthalmopathy. From RNA transcripts, TCR beta CDR3 regions were amplified. Using the HTBI primer set, a first-round RT-PCR was run on the TCR CDR3. Each CDR3 protein gets one entry after TCRdb re-called the multiplex PCR reads with MiXCR. Of 380,000 or so distinct CDR3 sequences listed, roughly 13% are singletons. Whole-study findings and limits: The model's output predicted ophthalmopathy at a median of around 6.9 months prior to onset.

The gene calls are TRBV4-1 and TRBJ2-7; 9 bases match TRBD1. The TCR was taken from a young man with Graves' hyperthyroidism that later progressed to Graves' ophthalmopathy. Sequencing was performed on blood. Here the CDR3 reads CASSPTTGGYEQYF. CDR3 nucleotide sequence: TGCGCCAGCAGCCCAACGACAGGGGGCTACGAGCAGTACTTC.